Following are 9 T cell receptor beta chains from one sample sequenced in a study of cytomegalovirus exposure and HLA in healthy donors. Generated by immunoSEQ multiplex PCR, the TCRdb table keeps only in-frame clones and is missing some. This table holds approximately 160,000 clones, 86% found once. The sequenced sample consisted of PBMCs. All receptors derive from a woman in her twenties or thirties in good health and CMV-seronegative.

This chain uses TRBV6-6 with TRBJ1-2, with TRBD1 identical over 9 bases. V dropped 2 bases and J dropped 3; count of bases not matched to a gene: 4. The CDR3 runs 15 residues. Germline loops: CDR1 MNHNY, CDR2 SVGAGI (reference sequence). The CDR3 coding sequence is TGTGCCAGCAGTTACCAGAGGACAGGGGACTATGGCTACACCTTC. It encodes CASSYQRTGDYGYTF.

The V gene is TRBV6-5, the J gene TRBJ1-1; unclear D gene. V was clipped by 6 bases and J by 1 base, with 9 bases between them. Germline CDR1 MNHEY, CDR2 SVGAGI. CDR3 length: 13 amino acids. The CDR3 DNA reads as TGTGCCAGCAGACGGACGGCGAACACTGAAGCTTTCTTT. Protein sequence: CASRRTANTEAFF.

This chain joins TRBV18 and TRBJ1-4; D gene uncertain. Trimming pared 4 bases from V and 7 bases from J, leaving 7 bases between. The CDR3 loop spans 12 amino acids. Germline V gene sequence: CDR1 KGHSH, CDR2 LQKENI. Written as DNA, the CDR3 is TGTGCCAGCTCACTTTCCAGTGAAAAACTGTTTTTT. This encodes CASSLSSEKLFF. Full variable domain (outside the CDR3, taken from reference TRBV18 and TRBJ1-4): NAGVMQNPRHLVRRRGQEARLRCSPMKGHSHVYWYRQLPEEGLKFMVYLQKENIIDESGMPKERFSAEFPKEGPSILRIQQVVRGDSAAYFCASSLSSEKLFFGSGTQLSVL.

This rearrangement joins TRBV19 to TRBJ1-1, with D unresolved. The CDR3 is 14 residues long. CDR1 and CDR2 from the germline V gene are LNHDA and SQIVND (reference sequence). V was cut by 5 bases and J by 0 bases, with 10 bases left in between. The CDR3 DNA sequence: TGTGCCAGTAGTCGCTATGGGATGAACACTGAAGCTTTCTTT. It specifies CASSRYGMNTEAFF.

V and J are TRBV28 and TRBJ1-4; D ambiguous. Trimming took off 11 bases at V and 0 bases at J, with 13 bases between the two ends. CDR3 length equals 14 residues. The germline V gene has CDR1 MDHEN and CDR2 SYDVKM. The CDR3 DNA follows: TGTGCCTCCTCCGAGCCAACAACTAATGAAAAACTGTTTTTT. Amino acids: CASSEPTTNEKLFF. The full variable domain, in which reference TRBV28 and TRBJ1-4 provide the parts outside the CDR3, is DVKVTQSSRYLVKRTGEKVFLECVQDMDHENMFWYRQDPGLGLRLIYFSYDVKMKEKGDIPEGYSVSREKKERFSLILESASTNQTSMYLCASSEPTTNEKLFFGSGTQLSVL.

This clone was recorded only once. The chain's CDR3 is CASSLNRSGNTIYF. Here the CDR3 DNA reads TGTGCCAGCAGTTTAAACAGGTCAGGAAACACCATATATTTT. This chain connects TRBV27 to TRBJ1-3; D might be TRBD1 (5 bases). Trimming removed 2 bases at V and 4 bases at J, with 9 bases between. Germline loops: CDR1 MNHEY, CDR2 SMNVEV (reference sequence). CDR3 length equals 14 residues.

The chain links TRBV7-8 to TRBJ1-2, with D tentatively TRBD1 (6 bases). Looked up from germline, CDR1 is SGHVS and CDR2 is FQNEAQ. Trimming shortened V by 1 base and J by 1 base, and 16 bases separated the two germline ends. The CDR3 extends over 17 amino acids. CDR3 protein: CASSLVTRGLINYGYTF. The CDR3 region has the DNA TGTGCCAGCAGCTTAGTTACCCGGGGGCTCATTAACTATGGCTACACCTTC.

The V and J genes are TRBV19 and TRBJ1-1; D not resolved. V was clipped by 3 bases and J by 5 bases, with 13 bases between them. The CDR3 is 14 amino acids. Germline assignment: CDR1 LNHDA and CDR2 SQIVND (reference sequence). The CDR3 DNA reads as TGTGCCAGTAGTATTGGAGGACCGAGGACTGAAGCTTTCTTT. This gives the protein CASSIGGPRTEAFF.

As for this clone: Compared with germline, one end of the junction differs, possibly owing to a read error. V is TRBV4-2 and J is TRBJ2-6, with no clear D. In germline, CDR1 is LGHNA, CDR2 YNFKEQ. The CDR3 length is 14 residues. This CDR3 reads CASSQGPGANVLTF. CDR3 bases: TGTGCCAGCAGTCAAGGTCCCGGGGCCAACGTCCTGACTTTC.